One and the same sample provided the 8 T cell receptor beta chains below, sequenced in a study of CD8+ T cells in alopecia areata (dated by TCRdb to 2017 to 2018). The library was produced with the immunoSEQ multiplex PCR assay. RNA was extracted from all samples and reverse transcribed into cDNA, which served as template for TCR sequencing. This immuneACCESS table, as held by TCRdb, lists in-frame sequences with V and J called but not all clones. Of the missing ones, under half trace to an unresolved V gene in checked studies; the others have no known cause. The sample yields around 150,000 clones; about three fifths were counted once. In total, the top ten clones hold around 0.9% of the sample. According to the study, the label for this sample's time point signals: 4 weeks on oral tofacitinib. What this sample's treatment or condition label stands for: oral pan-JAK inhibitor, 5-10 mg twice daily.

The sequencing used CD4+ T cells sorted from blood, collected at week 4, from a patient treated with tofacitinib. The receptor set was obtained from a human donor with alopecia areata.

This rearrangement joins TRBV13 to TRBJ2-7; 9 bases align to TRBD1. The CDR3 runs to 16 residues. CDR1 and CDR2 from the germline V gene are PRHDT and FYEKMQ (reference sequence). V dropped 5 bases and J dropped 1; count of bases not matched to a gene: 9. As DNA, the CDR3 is TGTGCCAGCAGCAAAGAGACCGGGACAGGGTCCTACGAGCAGTACTTC. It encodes CASSKETGTGSYEQYF. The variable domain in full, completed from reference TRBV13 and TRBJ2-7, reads AAGVIQSPRHLIKEKRETATLKCYPIPRHDTVYWYQQGPGQDPQFLISFYEKMQSDKGSIPDRFSAQQFSDYHSELNMSSLELGDSALYFCASSKETGTGSYEQYFGPGTRLTVT.

CDR3 residues: CASSQDVQSYGYTF. Written as DNA, the CDR3 is TGCGCCAGCAGCCAAGATGTCCAGAGCTATGGCTACACCTTC. J is TRBJ1-2 and V is TRBV4-3; unclear D gene. Trimming left V 0 bases short and J 4 bases short, with 9 bases between. This CDR3 comprises 14 residues. From germline, CDR1 is LGHNA and CDR2 YSLEER.

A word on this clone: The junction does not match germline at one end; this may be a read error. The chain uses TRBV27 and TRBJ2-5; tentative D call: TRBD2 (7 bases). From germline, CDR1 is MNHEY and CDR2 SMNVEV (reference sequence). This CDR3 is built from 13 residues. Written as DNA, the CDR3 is TGTGCCAGCAGCCCTCGGGGGGCCGAGACCCAGCACTTC. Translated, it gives CASSPRGAETQHF.

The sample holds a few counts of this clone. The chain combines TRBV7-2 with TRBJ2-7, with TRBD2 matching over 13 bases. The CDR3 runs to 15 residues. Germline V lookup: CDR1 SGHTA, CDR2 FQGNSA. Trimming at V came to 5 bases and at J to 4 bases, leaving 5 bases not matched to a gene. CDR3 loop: CASSPPGLAGYEQYF. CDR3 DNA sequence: TGTGCCAGCAGCCCACCGGGACTAGCGGGGTACGAGCAGTACTTC.

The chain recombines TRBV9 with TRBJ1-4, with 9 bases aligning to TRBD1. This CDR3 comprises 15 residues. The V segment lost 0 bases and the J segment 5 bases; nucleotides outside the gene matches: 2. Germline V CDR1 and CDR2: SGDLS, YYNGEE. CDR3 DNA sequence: TGTGCCAGCAGCGTAGACGGGACAGGGAATGAAAAACTGTTTTTT. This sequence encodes CASSVDGTGNEKLFF.

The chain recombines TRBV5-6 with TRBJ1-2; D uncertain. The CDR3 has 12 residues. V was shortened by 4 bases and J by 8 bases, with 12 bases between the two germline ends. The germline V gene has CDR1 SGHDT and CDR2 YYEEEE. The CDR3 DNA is TGTGCCAGCAGCGAGACATCGGACGGCTACACCTTC. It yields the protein CASSETSDGYTF.

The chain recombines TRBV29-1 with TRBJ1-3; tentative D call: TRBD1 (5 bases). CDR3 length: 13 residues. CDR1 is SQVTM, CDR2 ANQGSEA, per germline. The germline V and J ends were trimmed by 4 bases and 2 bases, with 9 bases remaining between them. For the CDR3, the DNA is TGCAGCGTTGGGATGGGGGCTGGAAACACCATATATTTT. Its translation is CSVGMGAGNTIYF.

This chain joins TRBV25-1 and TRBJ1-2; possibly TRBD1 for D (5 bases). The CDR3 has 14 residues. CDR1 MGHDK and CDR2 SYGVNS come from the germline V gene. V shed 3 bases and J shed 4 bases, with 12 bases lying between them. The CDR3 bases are TGTGCCAGCAGTGACCAGGGAAGGGGCTATGGCTACACCTTC. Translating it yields CASSDQGRGYGYTF.